The clone carrying this TCR beta chain was seen only a few times. The target antigen is unknown. The entry originates in a study of blood T cells in healthy people across ages. Germline CDR1 SGDLS, CDR2 YYNGEE. The ends were cut back, 4 bases at V and 0 bases at J, with 17 bases in the middle. CDR3 length: 17 residues. Primers used in a second PCR of roughly 6 to 11 cycles were a sample-barcoded 5' primer and a J-beta primer mix. A single record per CDR3 protein comes from TCRdb applying MiXCR to the 5' RACE reads. The table includes roughly 1,500,000 distinct CDR3 sequences, roughly 40% detected once. Study-wide results and limits: As age increased, TCR beta diversity per million T cells fell in a roughly linear fashion.

The sequence was collected from a woman younger than 35 in good health. The rearrangement uses TRBV9 and TRBJ2-1; D is perhaps TRBD2 (7 bases). Specimen: blood. Here the CDR3 DNA reads TGTGCCAGCAGCTTCCGGGGAGGGACAAACTCCTACAATGAGCAGTTCTTC. Translating gives CASSFRGGTNSYNEQFF.